Below are 21 T cell receptor beta chains sequenced from a single sample in a study of OX40 agonist ivuxolimab in advanced cancers. Using immunoSEQ multiplex PCR, the repertoire was profiled, and TCRdb retains in-frame clones only, with some absent. The repertoire includes more than 11,000 clones, 65% to 85% of them detected once, and about 19% sits in the top ten. The specimen comprised CD4+ or CD8+ T cells sorted from blood, sampled in a trial of the OX40 agonist ivuxolimab. These receptors were obtained from an adult with an advanced solid tumor such as melanoma, head and neck, liver or kidney cancer.

The chain uses TRBV4-1 and TRBJ2-3; D gene uncertain. V lost 1 base and J lost 6, with 14 bases in between. This CDR3 contains 15 residues. CDR1 MGHRA and CDR2 YSYEKL come from the germline V gene. The chain's CDR3 is CASSQVSERYDTQYF. The DNA of the CDR3 is TGCGCCAGCAGCCAAGTATCCGAAAGATACGATACGCAGTATTTT.

The gene calls are TRBV14 and TRBJ1-2; the D gene is possibly TRBD1 (5 bases). The CDR3 covers 14 residues. V lost 1 base and J 1 base, leaving 7 bases between the germline ends. CDR1 is SGHDN, CDR2 FVKESK, per germline. CDR3 sequence reads: CASSQGQLNYGYTF. For the CDR3, the DNA is TGTGCCAGCAGCCAAGGACAGCTTAACTATGGCTACACCTTC.

V is TRBV5-5 and J is TRBJ2-7; tentatively, D is TRBD2 (5 bases). The CDR3 has 13 amino acids. The germline V gene encodes CDR1 SGHKS and CDR2 YYEKEE (reference sequence). Between the trimmed V and J ends, which lost 4 bases and 3 bases, there was a span of 11 bases. CDR3 region: CASSEDRGYEQYF. Here the CDR3 DNA reads TGTGCCAGCAGCGAGGACCGGGGCTACGAGCAGTACTTC.

CDR3 amino acids: CASSLGLAAYNEQFF. In nucleotides, the CDR3 is TGTGCCAGCAGTTTGGGACTAGCGGCCTACAATGAGCAGTTCTTC. The rearrangement uses TRBV27 and TRBJ2-1; 11 bases line up with TRBD2. The germline CDR1 and CDR2 sequences are MNHEY and SMNVEV (reference sequence). The CDR3 loop spans 15 amino acids. V shed 3 bases and J 2 bases; nucleotides not matched to a gene: 0.

The V and J genes are TRBV7-8 and TRBJ1-2; 9 bases line up with TRBD1. Germline CDR1 is SGHVS and CDR2 is FQNEAQ. The J segment lost 11 bases and the V segment lost 1 base, leaving 2 bases of the junction unmatched. This CDR3 has 12 amino acids. The CDR3 DNA follows: TGTGCCAGCAGCTTAGGGGGACAGGGATACACCTTC. It is translated as CASSLGGQGYTF.

The genes are TRBV19 and TRBJ2-1; possible D gene TRBD2, 5 bases. Between the trimmed V and J ends, which lost 11 bases and 9 bases, there was a span of 14 bases. This CDR3 contains 11 residues. Germline values: CDR1 LNHDA, CDR2 SQIVND (reference sequence). DNA of the CDR3: TGTGCCTGGAGTGTAGCGTTTGAGCAGTTCTTC. It codes for CAWSVAFEQFF.

This clone was seen once. The CDR3 region has the DNA TGTGCCAGCAAACCGACTCCCTCCTACGAGCAGTACTTC. It codes for CASKPTPSYEQYF. J is TRBJ2-7 and V is TRBV6-5; no clear D. Trimming cost V 7 bases and J 0 bases, with 10 bases left between them. This CDR3 has 13 residues. Germline V gene lookup returns CDR1 MNHEY and CDR2 SVGAGI.

The chain combines TRBV7-6 with TRBJ2-7, with D uncertain. V shed 1 base and J shed 0 bases, with 7 bases lying between them. Per germline, CDR1 SGHVS and CDR2 FNYEAQ. The length of the CDR3 is 14 residues. The CDR3 DNA reads TGTGCCAGCAGCTTAGAGGCGGTCTCCTACGAGCAGTACTTC. The encoded protein is CASSLEAVSYEQYF.

This clone was detected once. The gene calls are TRBV4-3 and TRBJ2-5; D assignment may be TRBD1 or TRBD2 (5 bases each). From germline, CDR1 is LGHNA and CDR2 YSLEER. CDR3 size: 16 residues. Trimming removed 1 base at V and 4 bases at J, with 16 bases between. The DNA for the CDR3 is TGCGCCAGCAGCCAAGCCCGAGGGACGTTCCCAGAGACCCAGTACTTC. This sequence encodes CASSQARGTFPETQYF.

V and J are TRBV27 and TRBJ2-1, with a tentative D call TRBD1 (7 bases). The V gene lost 8 bases and the J gene lost 7 bases, with 18 bases spanning the gap. Germline V gives CDR1 MNHEY, CDR2 SMNVEV (reference sequence). The CDR3 extends over 14 amino acids. For the CDR3, the DNA is TGTGCCAGCGCAGGGGGGACCGTCGTAAATGAGCAGTTCTTC. Protein product: CASAGGTVVNEQFF.

This clone was detected only a few times. The chain uses TRBV6-5 and TRBJ2-1; TRBD2 aligns across 9 bases. This CDR3 region has 15 residues. The germline V gene has CDR1 MNHEY and CDR2 SVGAGI. Germline trimming cut 4 bases from V and 5 bases from J; bases unmatched to any gene: 6. The CDR3 sequence: CASSSGLAMNNEQFF. As DNA, the CDR3 is TGTGCCAGCAGTTCGGGACTAGCAATGAACAATGAGCAGTTCTTC.

The V call is TRBV4-2, the J call TRBJ1-4; no clear D gene. CDR1 is LGHNA, CDR2 YNFKEQ, per germline. This CDR3 is 17 amino acids long. V shed 0 bases and J shed 2 bases, with 13 bases lying between them. The CDR3 DNA is TGTGCCAGCAGCCAAGATCCTAAGGGAGGGACTAATGAAAAACTGTTTTTT. This gives the protein CASSQDPKGGTNEKLFF.

The chain recombines TRBV7-6 with TRBJ2-7; a possible D gene is TRBD1 (5 bases). Trimming removed 0 bases from V and 3 bases from J, with 9 bases in between. This CDR3 has 14 amino acids. CDR1 SGHVS and CDR2 FNYEAQ come from the germline V gene. Here the CDR3 reads CASSLAIGVYEQYF. As DNA, the CDR3 is TGTGCCAGCAGCTTAGCGATAGGGGTCTACGAGCAGTACTTC.

V and J are TRBV5-1 and TRBJ2-2, with D unresolved. The CDR3 runs 12 residues. V lost 0 bases and J lost 6, with 3 bases in between. Germline-derived CDR1 and CDR2 are SGHRS and YFSETQ. CDR3 nucleotide sequence: TGCGCCAGCAGCTTGGCGGCCGGGGAGCTGTTTTTT. Its translation is CASSLAAGELFF.

V usage is TRBV2 and J usage is TRBJ2-5, with D perhaps TRBD2 (5 bases). The CDR3 has 15 amino acids. CDR1 is SNHLY and CDR2 is FYNNEI in the germline V gene. V lost 6 bases and J 5 bases, leaving 19 bases between the germline ends. The CDR3 here is CASSALERAGETQYF. In DNA, the CDR3 is TGTGCCAGCAGCGCACTAGAGAGGGCGGGTGAGACCCAGTACTTC.

This chain joins TRBV6-5 and TRBJ1-2; tentatively, D is TRBD1 (5 bases). Germline CDR1 reads MNHEY; CDR2 reads SVGAGI. This CDR3 contains 14 residues. Trimming removed 5 bases from V and 1 base from J, with 11 bases in between. This CDR3 is CASSQLTVNYGYTF. The CDR3 DNA is TGTGCCAGCAGTCAGCTGACAGTTAACTATGGCTACACCTTC.

Within the sample, this clone is medium-sized (0.01 to 0.1%). Other DNA sequences in this sample translate to the same CDR3. The chain combines TRBV27 with TRBJ2-5; possibly TRBD2 for D (6 bases). Germline CDR1 reads MNHEY; CDR2 reads SMNVEV (reference sequence). V lost 0 bases to trimming and J lost 5 bases, with 10 bases between them. The CDR3 is 14 residues long. The CDR3 DNA is TGTGCCAGCAGTTTATCTAGCGGCTCGGAGACCCAGTACTTC. Residues: CASSLSSGSETQYF.

The rearrangement joins TRBV5-3 to TRBJ1-2; 7 bases are shared with TRBD1. TRBV5-3 is noted as an ORF with a role that remains uncertain. Germline trimming cut 4 bases from V and 8 bases from J; bases unmatched to any gene: 8. This CDR3 has 13 residues. DNA for the CDR3: TGTGCCAGAAGCGGCGAGGGGGCGCGGGGCTACACCTTC. Amino acid sequence: CARSGEGARGYTF.

Points on this clone: This may stem from a read error, because a much larger clone lies one nucleotide away. The V gene is TRBV6-5, the J gene TRBJ2-7; TRBD1 aligns across 7 bases. Germline lookup yields CDR1 MNHEY and CDR2 SVGAGI. Trimming removed 5 bases from V and 2 bases from J; junction bases left unmatched: 3. The CDR3 loop spans 13 amino acids. CDR3 loop: CASSPGTAYEQYF. CDR3 in DNA: TGTGCCAGCAGTCCAGGGACAGCCTACGAGCAGTACTTC.

V and J are TRBV27 and TRBJ1-3, with D unresolved. The germline V and J ends were trimmed by 3 bases and 2 bases, with 8 bases remaining between them. This CDR3 region has 14 residues. Germline CDR1 reads MNHEY; CDR2 reads SMNVEV (reference sequence). CDR3 sequence reads: CASSLAATGNTIYF. The CDR3 DNA reads TGTGCCAGCAGTTTGGCGGCTACTGGAAACACCATATATTTT.

The chain is built from TRBV10-3 and TRBJ2-2; D is unresolved. Trimming stripped 5 bases from V and 9 bases from J, with 16 bases between. Germline V lookup: CDR1 ENHRY, CDR2 SYGVKD. The CDR3 runs to 14 residues. Written as DNA, the CDR3 is TGTGCCATCAGTTCCTCCCAGACCCCGAGGGAGCTGTTTTTT. Translated: CAISSSQTPRELFF.